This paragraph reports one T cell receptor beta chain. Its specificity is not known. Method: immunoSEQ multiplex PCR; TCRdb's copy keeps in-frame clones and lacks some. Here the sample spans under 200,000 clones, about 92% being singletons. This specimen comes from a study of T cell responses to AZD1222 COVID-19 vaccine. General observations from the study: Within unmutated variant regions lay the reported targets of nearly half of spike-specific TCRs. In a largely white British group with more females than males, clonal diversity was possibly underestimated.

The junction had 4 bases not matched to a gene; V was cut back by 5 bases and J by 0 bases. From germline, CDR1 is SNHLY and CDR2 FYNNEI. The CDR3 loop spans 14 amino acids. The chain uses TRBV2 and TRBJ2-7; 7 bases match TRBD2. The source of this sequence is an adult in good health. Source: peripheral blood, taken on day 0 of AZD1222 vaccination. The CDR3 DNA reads TGTGCCAGCAGTCCACTAGCGACCTCCTACGAGCAGTACTTC. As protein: CASSPLATSYEQYF.